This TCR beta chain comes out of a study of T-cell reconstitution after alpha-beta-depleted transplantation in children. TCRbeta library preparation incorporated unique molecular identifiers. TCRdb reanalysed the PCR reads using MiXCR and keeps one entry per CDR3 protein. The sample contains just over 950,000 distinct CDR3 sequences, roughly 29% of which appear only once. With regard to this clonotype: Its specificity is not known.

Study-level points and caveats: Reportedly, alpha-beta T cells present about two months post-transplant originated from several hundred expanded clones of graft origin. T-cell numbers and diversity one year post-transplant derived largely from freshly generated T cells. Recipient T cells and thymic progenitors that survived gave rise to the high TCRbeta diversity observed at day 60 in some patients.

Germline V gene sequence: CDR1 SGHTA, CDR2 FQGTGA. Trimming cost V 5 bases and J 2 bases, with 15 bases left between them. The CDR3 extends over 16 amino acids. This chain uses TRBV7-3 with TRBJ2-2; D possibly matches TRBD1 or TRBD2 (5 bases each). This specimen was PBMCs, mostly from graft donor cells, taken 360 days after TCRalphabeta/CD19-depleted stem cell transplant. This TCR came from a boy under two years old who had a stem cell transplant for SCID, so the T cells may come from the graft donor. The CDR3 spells CASSPRPGTNTGELFF. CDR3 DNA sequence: TGTGCCAGCAGCCCGAGACCCGGGACCAACACCGGGGAGCTGTTTTTT.